One and the same sample provided the 32 T cell receptor beta chains below, sequenced in a study of cytomegalovirus exposure and HLA in healthy donors. PCR was performed using 60 Vbeta and 13 Jbeta primers. The protocol was immunoSEQ multiplex PCR, while the TCRdb copy is restricted to in-frame clones and leaves out a portion. The sample has 65,000 to 95,000 clones. The sequencing input was PBMCs. The receptor source for this set is a woman aged 55-69 years in good health and CMV-seronegative.

This chain joins TRBV5-1 and TRBJ2-5; 9 nucleotides match TRBD1. V gave up 4 bases and J gave up 5 bases; unmatched junction bases: 6. The germline gives CDR1 SGHRS, CDR2 YFSETQ. CDR3 length: 14 residues. CDR3 sequence: CASSIGTGLETQYF. The CDR3 bases are TGCGCCAGCAGCATAGGGACAGGGCTCGAGACCCAGTACTTC. Together with reference TRBV5-1 and TRBJ2-5, the CDR3 gives the full variable domain: KAGVTQTPRYLIKTRGQQVTLSCSPISGHRSVSWYQQTPGQGLQFLFEYFSETQRNKGNFPGRFSGRQFSNSRSEMNVSTLELGDSALYLCASSIGTGLETQYFGPGTRLLVL.

In nucleotides, the CDR3 is TGTGCCAGCAGTATTAGCGGGAGGTACTCCTACGAGCAGTACTTC. It codes for CASSISGRYSYEQYF. V gene TRBV27 combines with J gene TRBJ2-5; 10 bases align to TRBD2. TRBJ2-7 matches the DNA end more closely, so the J call is doubtful. Germline CDR1 reads MNHEY; CDR2 reads SMNVEV (reference sequence). The CDR3 length is 15 residues.

V usage is TRBV5-4 and J usage is TRBJ2-5; D remains unclear. Germline V CDR1 and CDR2: SGHNT, YYREEE (reference sequence). Trimming cost V 0 bases and J 1 base, with 7 bases left between them. CDR3 size: 14 residues. CDR3 region: CASSLGNSQETQYF. CDR3 in DNA: TGTGCCAGCAGCTTGGGGAACAGCCAAGAGACCCAGTACTTC. The full variable domain, completed using reference TRBV5-4 and TRBJ2-5, is ETGVTQSPTHLIKTRGQQVTLRCSSQSGHNTVSWYQQALGQGPQFIFQYYREEENGRGNFPPRFSGLQFPNYSSELNVNALELDDSALYLCASSLGNSQETQYFGPGTRLLVL.

Note on this clone: This sample includes further DNA sequences coding for the same CDR3. The genes are TRBV13 and TRBJ2-2; 11 positions agree with TRBD2. This CDR3 contains 19 residues. CDR1 PRHDT and CDR2 FYEKMQ come from the germline V gene (reference sequence). The V segment lost 5 bases and the J segment 0 bases; nucleotides outside the gene matches: 11. CDR3 sequence: CASSLTGLAVYANTGELFF. The CDR3 nucleotides read TGTGCCAGCAGCCTAACGGGACTAGCGGTCTATGCGAACACCGGGGAGCTGTTTTTT.

The chain recombines TRBV14 with TRBJ2-1, with TRBD1 matching 8 bases. V shed 4 bases and J 1 base; nucleotides not matched to a gene: 3. The CDR3 consists of 15 residues. Germline CDR1 SGHDN, CDR2 FVKESK. The CDR3 here is CASSPDRGSYNEQFF. CDR3 bases: TGTGCCAGCAGCCCTGACAGGGGATCCTACAATGAGCAGTTCTTC.

The chain uses TRBV5-4 and TRBJ2-2; D might be TRBD2 (5 bases). CDR1 is SGHNT and CDR2 is YYREEE in the germline V gene (reference sequence). V shed 0 bases and J shed 7 bases, with 13 bases lying between them. The CDR3 is 15 residues long. This chain's CDR3 is CASSLGLARGGELFF. The DNA for the CDR3 is TGTGCCAGCAGCTTGGGTCTAGCCCGGGGCGGGGAGCTGTTTTTT. The complete variable domain, with remaining parts taken from reference TRBV5-4 and TRBJ2-2, reads ETGVTQSPTHLIKTRGQQVTLRCSSQSGHNTVSWYQQALGQGPQFIFQYYREEENGRGNFPPRFSGLQFPNYSSELNVNALELDDSALYLCASSLGLARGGELFFGEGSRLTVL.

The CDR3 region is CSVKPYSGANVLTF. Here the CDR3 DNA reads TGCAGCGTCAAACCCTACTCTGGGGCCAACGTCCTGACTTTC. The V and J genes are TRBV29-1 and TRBJ2-6; the D is unclear. From germline, CDR1 is SQVTM and CDR2 ANQGSEA. The V and J ends lost 6 bases and 0 bases respectively, with 9 bases between them. The CDR3 is 14 amino acids.

CDR3: CASSLDRSAEQFF. CDR3 nucleotide sequence: TGTGCGAGCTCTCTTGACAGGTCGGCGGAGCAGTTCTTC. V usage is TRBV7-8 and J usage is TRBJ2-1, with D perhaps TRBD1 (6 bases). Germline values: CDR1 SGHVS, CDR2 FQNEAQ. The CDR3 has 13 amino acids.

The chain joins TRBV6-5 to TRBJ1-2, with 10 bases identical to TRBD1. Germline CDR1 is MNHEY and CDR2 is SVGAGI. The ends lost 6 bases at V and 8 bases at J; junction bases unmatched: 9. The CDR3 length is 14 residues. In nucleotides, the CDR3 is TGTGCCAGCAGACAGCCGGGACAGGGGTTGGGCTACACCTTC. It translates to CASRQPGQGLGYTF.

V is TRBV7-9 and J is TRBJ2-5; the D is unclear. The J call may be in error: the DNA end matches TRBJ2-7 better. CDR1 and CDR2 from the germline V gene are SEHNR and FQNEAQ (reference sequence). This CDR3 spans 13 amino acids. The CDR3 coding sequence is TGTGCCAGCAGCTTAGAAGTTGTCTACGAGCAGTACTTC. The encoded protein is CASSLEVVYEQYF.

The CDR3, as DNA: TGTGCCAGCACCGGGGGACCCGTAGATCCCCCCGAAGATCAGCCCCAGCATTTT. It codes for CASTGGPVDPPEDQPQHF. The V and J genes are TRBV27 and TRBJ1-5, with a possible D match to TRBD1 (5 bases). The germline V gene has CDR1 MNHEY and CDR2 SMNVEV (reference sequence). Trimming took off 7 bases at V and 5 bases at J, with 27 bases between the two ends. This CDR3 is 18 amino acids long.

The chain joins TRBV2 to TRBJ2-2, with TRBD2 as a possible D gene (5 bases). Looked up from germline, CDR1 is SNHLY and CDR2 is FYNNEI. The V and J ends lost 9 bases and 4 bases respectively, with 12 bases between them. The CDR3 is 13 amino acids. This chain's CDR3 is CASRYGGTGELFF. The CDR3 DNA reads TGTGCCAGTCGATATGGAGGCACCGGGGAGCTGTTTTTT.

The chain links TRBV11-2 to TRBJ2-1, with 9 bases fitting TRBD2. V was pared by 0 bases and J by 0 bases, with 9 bases of the junction left unmatched. Germline V gene lookup returns CDR1 SGHAT and CDR2 FQNNGV. The CDR3 is 19 amino acids. The CDR3 coding sequence is TGTGCCAGCAGCTTAGATCTGGCTAGCGGGACCGGCTCCTACAATGAGCAGTTCTTC. This sequence encodes CASSLDLASGTGSYNEQFF. The full variable domain, with the rest looked up from reference TRBV11-2 and TRBJ2-1, is EAGVAQSPRYKIIEKRQSVAFWCNPISGHATLYWYQQILGQGPKLLIQFQNNGVVDDSQLPKDRFSAERLKGVDSTLKIQPAKLEDSAVYLCASSLDLASGTGSYNEQFFGPGTRLTVL.

The rearrangement links TRBV2 to TRBJ1-1, with D maybe TRBD1 (6 bases). Trimming pared 5 bases from V and 0 bases from J, leaving 10 bases between. The germline V gene has CDR1 SNHLY and CDR2 FYNNEI. This CDR3 is 14 amino acids long. Here the CDR3 DNA reads TGTGCCAGCAGTCAGGGACACCTGAACACTGAAGCTTTCTTT. It codes for CASSQGHLNTEAFF.

The chain employs TRBV21-1 and TRBJ1-5. TRBV21-1 is an annotated pseudogene. This CDR3 comprises 19 residues. The CDR3 sequence is CASSNPRYLKPYSNQPQHF. The CDR3 nucleotides are TGTGCCAGCAGCAACCCAAGATACCTAAAGCCATATAGCAATCAGCCCCAGCATTTT.

The V gene is TRBV28, the J gene TRBJ2-5; TRBD2 agrees at 9 bases. The ends lost 4 bases at V and 4 bases at J; junction bases unmatched: 4. Germline assignment: CDR1 MDHEN and CDR2 SYDVKM. CDR3 length: 14 amino acids. Here the CDR3 DNA reads TGTGCCAGCAGTTCCCTTAGCGGGAGAGAGACCCAGTACTTC. Protein product: CASSSLSGRETQYF.

The V gene is TRBV18, the J gene TRBJ2-3; 9 bases align to TRBD2. Germline V gene data show CDR1 as KGHSH and CDR2 as LQKENI. The CDR3 totals 15 residues. V dropped 6 bases and J dropped 4; count of bases not matched to a gene: 8. CDR3 DNA: TGTGCCAGCTCGGAAGCGGGAGGTTACTCAGATACGCAGTATTTT. Translation: CASSEAGGYSDTQYF.

The V gene is TRBV28, the J gene TRBJ2-7; D is undetermined. The V and J ends lost 5 bases and 7 bases respectively, with 18 bases between them. Per germline, CDR1 MDHEN and CDR2 SYDVKM. The CDR3 has 14 residues. The CDR3 here is CASSSPERTREQYF. DNA for the CDR3: TGTGCCAGCAGTAGCCCGGAGCGAACGAGGGAGCAGTACTTC.

The V call is TRBV5-4, the J call TRBJ2-3; TRBD2 aligns across 9 bases. The CDR3 contains 19 residues. The junction had 17 bases not matched to a gene; V was cut back by 5 bases and J by 1 base. Germline V gene data show CDR1 as SGHNT and CDR2 as YYREEE (reference sequence). For the CDR3, the DNA is TGTGCCAGCAGAAGGAAGGGGAATAGCGGGAGTGCGCGCACAGATACGCAGTATTTT. Translation gives CASRRKGNSGSARTDTQYF. The full variable domain, its missing parts supplied by reference TRBV5-4 and TRBJ2-3, is ETGVTQSPTHLIKTRGQQVTLRCSSQSGHNTVSWYQQALGQGPQFIFQYYREEENGRGNFPPRFSGLQFPNYSSELNVNALELDDSALYLCASRRKGNSGSARTDTQYFGPGTRLTVL.

The chain links TRBV7-9 to TRBJ1-3; 8 bases agree with TRBD1. The CDR3 consists of 16 residues. Germline V gives CDR1 SEHNR, CDR2 FQNEAQ (reference sequence). V shed 4 bases and J 4 bases; nucleotides not matched to a gene: 9. CDR3 region: CASSWIGQGAGNTIYF. CDR3 bases: TGTGCCAGCAGCTGGATTGGACAGGGAGCAGGAAACACCATATATTTT.

The genes are TRBV28 and TRBJ2-7; D is uncertain. CDR1 and CDR2 (germline): MDHEN, SYDVKM. The CDR3 is 14 residues long. Trimming pared 3 bases from V and 0 bases from J, leaving 9 bases between. CDR3 sequence reads: CASSLAETSYEQYF. The CDR3 DNA reads as TGTGCCAGCAGTTTGGCCGAAACCTCCTACGAGCAGTACTTC.

The chain uses TRBV27 and TRBJ2-7; 10 bases line up with TRBD2. This CDR3 spans 16 amino acids. From germline, CDR1 is MNHEY and CDR2 SMNVEV (reference sequence). J was trimmed by 5 bases and V by 2 bases; bases with no gene match: 9. The CDR3, as DNA: TGTGCCAGCAGTTTAGGGGAGCGGGAGGGCAGTCACGAGCAGTACTTC. Translating gives CASSLGEREGSHEQYF.

V is TRBV28 and J is TRBJ2-1, with D possibly being TRBD1 (5 bases). The CDR3 covers 14 residues. The germline V and J ends were trimmed by 3 bases and 9 bases, with 15 bases remaining between them. Germline V lookup: CDR1 MDHEN, CDR2 SYDVKM. CDR3 in amino acids: CASSFEGRTFEQFF. The CDR3 region has the DNA TGTGCCAGCAGTTTTGAAGGACGGACATTTGAGCAGTTCTTC.

The CDR3 sequence: CASSHPGQGLSGTEAFF. CDR3 nucleotides: TGTGCCAGCAGTCATCCGGGACAGGGGTTGTCGGGCACTGAAGCTTTCTTT. The rearrangement links TRBV28 to TRBJ1-1; 10 bases map to TRBD1. Germline V CDR1 and CDR2: MDHEN, SYDVKM. There are 17 residues in the CDR3. V shed 5 bases, J shed 4 bases, and the junction held 13 bases outside the gene matches. Full variable domain (rest looked up from reference TRBV28 and TRBJ1-1): DVKVTQSSRYLVKRTGEKVFLECVQDMDHENMFWYRQDPGLGLRLIYFSYDVKMKEKGDIPEGYSVSREKKERFSLILESASTNQTSMYLCASSHPGQGLSGTEAFFGQGTRLTVV.

J is TRBJ2-7 and V is TRBV15, with D perhaps TRBD1 (5 bases). Germline CDR1 and CDR2: LNHNV and YYDKDF (reference sequence). CDR3 length: 13 amino acids. V gave up 3 bases and J gave up 6 bases, with 12 bases separating them. The CDR3 nucleotides are TGTGCCACCAGCAGGGCCCAGACAGCCGAGCAGTACTTC. Translating it yields CATSRAQTAEQYF.

J is TRBJ1-3 and V is TRBV15; TRBD1 agrees at 8 bases. This CDR3 has 18 amino acids. The V gene's germline CDR1 is LNHNV and CDR2 YYDKDF (reference sequence). With V trimmed by 0 bases and J by 4 bases, 11 bases remained unmatched. This CDR3 reads CATSREGGRGRGGNTIYF. The CDR3 coding sequence is TGTGCCACCAGCAGAGAAGGGGGCAGGGGGCGAGGAGGAAACACCATATATTTT.

The chain couples TRBV5-4 to TRBJ2-1; 7 bases map to TRBD2. Trimming removed 3 bases from V and 6 bases from J; junction bases left unmatched: 9. This CDR3 spans 15 amino acids. CDR1 and CDR2 from the germline V gene are SGHNT and YYREEE (reference sequence). This chain's CDR3 is CASSSSGDARNEQFF. CDR3 nucleotides: TGTGCCAGCAGCTCAAGCGGGGATGCCCGCAATGAGCAGTTCTTC.

This sequence joins TRBV28 and TRBJ2-2, with 10 positions matching TRBD2. Trimming at V came to 6 bases and at J to 2 bases, leaving 3 bases not matched to a gene. Germline CDR1 MDHEN, CDR2 SYDVKM. CDR3 length: 15 residues. This chain's CDR3 is CASSLAGANTGELFF. CDR3 bases: TGTGCCAGCAGCCTAGCGGGAGCAAACACCGGGGAGCTGTTTTTT.

The rearrangement uses TRBV7-3 and TRBJ1-1; the D is unclear. V was pared by 2 bases and J by 3 bases, with 7 bases between. In germline, CDR1 is SGHTA, CDR2 FQGTGA. This CDR3 contains 13 residues. CDR3 residues: CASSLQEDTEAFF. Here the CDR3 DNA reads TGTGCCAGCAGCTTACAGGAGGACACTGAAGCTTTCTTT.

The chain is built from TRBV2 and TRBJ2-3; 16 nucleotides line up with TRBD2. This CDR3 comprises 17 residues. The trim removed 6 bases at V and 9 bases at J, leaving 12 bases unmatched. Germline V gene lookup returns CDR1 SNHLY and CDR2 FYNNEI. CDR3 protein: CASSTGLAGGPRGTQYF. DNA of the CDR3: TGTGCCAGCAGCACGGGACTAGCGGGAGGGCCGCGGGGGACGCAGTATTTT.

CDR3 DNA: TGTGCCAGCAGCCCCGGGGGGGTGGTAGCGGGGCCGAGGGAGCAGTACTTC. Translated: CASSPGGVVAGPREQYF. The rearrangement links TRBV27 to TRBJ2-7, with 8 positions matching TRBD2. The CDR3 contains 17 residues. In germline, CDR1 is MNHEY, CDR2 SMNVEV (reference sequence). V dropped 6 bases and J dropped 7; count of bases not matched to a gene: 20.

The CDR3 nucleotides are TGCGCCAGCAGCCAAGGACAGCAAGAGACCCAGTACTTC. It is translated as CASSQGQQETQYF. The V gene is TRBV4-1, the J gene TRBJ2-5; a possible D gene is TRBD1 (5 bases). Deletions cut 1 base from V and 2 bases from J, with 5 bases between. The CDR3 consists of 13 residues. Germline lookup yields CDR1 MGHRA and CDR2 YSYEKL.